Here is one T cell receptor (beta chain) with its context. For every TCR library, about 3,400 ng of total RNA was used. TCRdb reprocessed the 5' RACE reads and keeps a single row for each CDR3 protein, giving no DNA. This table lists some 300,000 distinct CDR3 sequences. This record belongs to a study of monozygotic twins with inflammatory bowel disease. The CDR3 length is 15 residues. Germline CDR1 is MGHDK and CDR2 is SYGVNS. The chain links TRBV25-1 to TRBJ2-3; TCRdb calls TRBD2, which cannot be checked without DNA. The TCR sequence derives from a human donor with ulcerative colitis or Crohn's disease, or a healthy co-twin of an affected twin (not recorded which). The specimen was blood. This CDR3 is CASQGLAGSTDTQYF.